The 6 T cell receptor beta chains presented below share a single source sample, sequenced in a study of chemoradiotherapy in HPV16-positive cancers. Measured with immunoSEQ multiplex PCR; TCRdb has only the in-frame clones, and not every one. This table has some 1,700 clones, roughly 72% appearing once. The sample in question was tumor tissue, obtained from a patient who underwent chemoradiotherapy. The receptors were sampled from a human donor with HPV-associated anogenital cancer.

Only a few counts were recorded for this clone. The V and J genes are TRBV5-4 and TRBJ2-4, with TRBD2 matching 10 bases. The CDR3 has 18 amino acids. The germline V gene has CDR1 SGHNT and CDR2 YYREEE (reference sequence). The V and J ends lost 3 bases and 0 bases, in that order; junction bases with no gene match: 9. The chain's CDR3 is CASSSDFLAGVAKNIQYF. The CDR3 DNA is TGTGCCAGCAGCTCCGACTTTCTAGCGGGGGTAGCCAAAAACATTCAGTACTTC.

This chain links TRBV28 with TRBJ1-5; 7 nucleotides agree with TRBD1. The CDR3 totals 17 residues. V lost 5 bases to trimming and J lost 4 bases; unmatched junction nucleotides: 14. Germline V gene sequence: CDR1 MDHEN, CDR2 SYDVKM. CDR3 in amino acids: CASSVNRGLVKNQPQHF. The CDR3 DNA reads as TGTGCCAGCAGTGTAAACAGGGGACTCGTTAAAAATCAGCCCCAGCATTTT. The full variable domain, completed using reference TRBV28 and TRBJ1-5, is DVKVTQSSRYLVKRTGEKVFLECVQDMDHENMFWYRQDPGLGLRLIYFSYDVKMKEKGDIPEGYSVSREKKERFSLILESASTNQTSMYLCASSVNRGLVKNQPQHFGDGTRLSIL.

The CDR3 nucleotides are TGCGCCAGCAGGGGACAGGGGAGGAATAATTCACCCCTCCACTTT. Translated, it gives CASRGQGRNNSPLHF. This chain uses TRBV5-1 with TRBJ1-6; 10 nucleotides match TRBD1. Per the germline V gene, CDR1 is SGHRS and CDR2 is YFSETQ. The CDR3 covers 15 residues. V was clipped by 5 bases and J by 5 bases; unmatched bases: 4.

V gene TRBV27 combines with J gene TRBJ1-2; no reliable D call. Trimming shortened V by 5 bases and J by 8 bases, and 12 bases separated the two germline ends. Per germline, CDR1 MNHEY and CDR2 SMNVEV (reference sequence). The CDR3 is made up of 12 amino acids. The CDR3 DNA is TGTGCCAGCAGTCCGTCAGGCGGAGGCTACACCTTC. This translates into CASSPSGGGYTF.

V and J are TRBV19 and TRBJ1-4, with D possibly TRBD1 on 6 matching bases. The length of the CDR3 is 14 residues. V lost 2 bases and J lost 7, with 11 bases in between. The germline V gene encodes CDR1 LNHDA and CDR2 SQIVND (reference sequence). The CDR3 bases are TGTGCCAGTAGTATACCAGGACAGTTTGAAAAACTGTTTTTT. This gives the protein CASSIPGQFEKLFF.

The chain has TRBV7-9 and TRBJ1-4, with 8 bases matching TRBD1. Germline lookup yields CDR1 SEHNR and CDR2 FQNEAQ (reference sequence). This CDR3 is 15 amino acids long. The junction had 8 bases not matched to a gene; V was cut back by 4 bases and J by 7 bases. The DNA of the CDR3 is TGTGCCAGCAGCTCATGGACAGGGAGGTTTGAAAAACTGTTTTTT. Its translation is CASSSWTGRFEKLFF. The full variable domain, with the rest looked up from reference TRBV7-9 and TRBJ1-4, is DTGVSQNPRHKITKRGQNVTFRCDPISEHNRLYWYRQTLGQGPEFLTYFQNEAQLEKSRLLSDRFSAERPKGSFSTLEIQRTEQGDSAMYLCASSSWTGRFEKLFFGSGTQLSVL.